These 7 T cell receptor beta chains share one sample of origin, sequenced in a study of blood T cells in healthy people across ages (dated by TCRdb to the mid-2010s). Libraries were prepared through 5' RACE. The listed sequencing device is Illumina HiSeq 2500. A second PCR of roughly 7 to 11 cycles was performed with a sample-barcoded 5' primer and a J-beta primer mix. Using fastp trimming at Q25 and MiXCR clonotype assembly, TCRdb reanalyzed the public sequencing data and kept in-frame beta chains. Each record represents a unique CDR3 protein, reported with the most common genes and DNA among its rows. A total of about 1.5 million distinct CDR3 sequences appear in this sample, around 40% of them only once. The ten biggest clones cover just over 4% of the sample. Sequenced material: blood. The receptors stem from a woman between 18 and 29 years old in good health.

This chain uses TRBV5-1 with TRBJ2-1, with D perhaps matching TRBD1 or TRBD2 (5 bases each). The CDR3 is 17 residues long. V lost 0 bases, J lost 6 bases, and 19 bases lay in between. The germline gives CDR1 SGHRS, CDR2 YFSETQ. CDR3 residues: CASSLGDRGEIRNEQFF. DNA of the CDR3: TGCGCCAGCAGCTTGGGTGATAGAGGGGAAATACGCAATGAGCAGTTCTTC.

The rearrangement links TRBV6-2 or TRBV6-3 to TRBJ1-1; D is ambiguous. Per germline, CDR1 MNHEY and CDR2 SVGEGT. The CDR3 spans 14 residues. V was pared by 0 bases and J by 0 bases, with 5 bases between. The CDR3 loop is CASSYSVVNTEAFF. CDR3 in DNA: TGTGCCAGCAGTTACTCTGTCGTGAACACTGAAGCTTTCTTT.

The chain uses TRBV4-1 and TRBJ1-4, with D uncertain. V gave up 6 bases and J gave up 5 bases, with 13 bases separating them. Germline V gene lookup returns CDR1 MGHRA and CDR2 YSYEKL. CDR3 length equals 14 residues. This chain's CDR3 is CASRPVRPNEKLFF. CDR3 bases: TGCGCCAGCAGACCCGTCCGGCCAAATGAAAAACTGTTTTTT.

The V call is TRBV13, the J call TRBJ1-1, with TRBD1 matching over 9 bases. The germline gives CDR1 PRHDT, CDR2 FYEKMQ (reference sequence). CDR3 size: 11 residues. The V segment lost 5 bases and the J segment 10 bases; nucleotides outside the gene matches: 2. CDR3 sequence (DNA): TGTGCCAGCAGCGAACAGGGGGCAGCTTTCTTT. It is translated as CASSEQGAAFF. Complete variable domain (other parts from reference TRBV13 and TRBJ1-1): AAGVIQSPRHLIKEKRETATLKCYPIPRHDTVYWYQQGPGQDPQFLISFYEKMQSDKGSIPDRFSAQQFSDYHSELNMSSLELGDSALYFCASSEQGAAFFGQGTRLTVV.

The chain couples TRBV7-4 to TRBJ1-2; a possible D gene is TRBD1 (5 bases). V lost 1 base to trimming and J lost 3 bases, with 18 bases between them. The germline V gene encodes CDR1 SGHVT and CDR2 SQSDAQ. The CDR3 consists of 17 residues. CDR3 nucleotides: TGTGCCAGCAGCTTAGACCGCACAGGTCACCCTGACTATGGCTACACCTTC. Protein product: CASSLDRTGHPDYGYTF.

This clonotype is a singleton in its sample. This sequence joins TRBV2 and TRBJ1-1, with a possible D match to TRBD1 (6 bases). The CDR3 length is 14 residues. V was pared by 6 bases and J by 4 bases, with 15 bases between. Germline assignment: CDR1 SNHLY and CDR2 FYNNEI. Here the CDR3 reads CASSGGPRATEAFF. In DNA form, the CDR3 reads TGTGCCAGCAGCGGGGGCCCCCGTGCCACTGAAGCTTTCTTT.

This clonotype was seen a single time. The chain carries TRBV7-9 and TRBJ1-5; D is perhaps TRBD1 (6 bases). The CDR3 runs 14 residues. Per the germline V gene, CDR1 is SEHNR and CDR2 is FQNEAQ (reference sequence). Deletions cut 5 bases from V and 2 bases from J, with 10 bases between. The CDR3 bases are TGTGCCAGCAGCGGTGACAGGCGCAATCAGCCCCAGCATTTT. Its translation is CASSGDRRNQPQHF.